Below are 13 T cell receptor beta chains sequenced from a single sample in a study of blood T cell repertoires in COVID-19. This table comes from immunoSEQ multiplex PCR, and its TCRdb copy is limited to in-frame clones, with some not included. The sample holds approximately 260,000 clones, about 89% seen once. The sequencing input was peripheral blood. These receptors originate from a man aged 50 to 60 with acute or convalescent COVID-19.

The chain employs TRBV5-1 and TRBJ2-5, with D possibly being TRBD2 (5 bases). Trimming left V 3 bases short and J 5 bases short, with 20 bases between. The length of the CDR3 is 16 residues. CDR1 and CDR2 (germline): SGHRS, YFSETQ. The DNA for the CDR3 is TGCGCCAGCAGCTCATACACGGCCTCCACGGGGGAGACCCAGTACTTC. It encodes CASSSYTASTGETQYF.

The chain uses TRBV4-1 and TRBJ1-2; D is unclear. Trimming stripped 4 bases from V and 3 bases from J, with 15 bases between. Germline-derived CDR1 and CDR2 are MGHRA and YSYEKL. The CDR3 totals 15 residues. This CDR3 is CASSPTYGEDYGYTF. CDR3 DNA: TGCGCCAGCAGCCCAACATATGGGGAGGACTATGGCTACACCTTC.

Worth noting for this clone: The sample contains more than one DNA sequence encoding this CDR3. This chain connects TRBV5-1 to TRBJ2-5; the D is unclear. Trimming stripped 0 bases from V and 2 bases from J, with 5 bases between. The CDR3 is 13 amino acids. Germline CDR1 reads SGHRS; CDR2 reads YFSETQ. In DNA, the CDR3 is TGCGCCAGCAGCTTGGCCCAGCAAGAGACCCAGTACTTC. Translation: CASSLAQQETQYF.

The CDR3 region is CASSTSNQYF. CDR3 nucleotides: TGTGCCAGCAGCACCAGTAACCAGTACTTC. This sequence joins TRBV12-3 or TRBV12-4 and TRBJ2-7; D is uncertain. V shed 6 bases and J shed 10 bases, with 10 bases lying between them. CDR3 length: 10 residues.

This clone was picked up one time. V and J are TRBV4-1 and TRBJ1-1; the D gene is possibly TRBD1 (5 bases). The germline gives CDR1 MGHRA, CDR2 YSYEKL. Between the trimmed V and J ends, which lost 1 base and 4 bases, there was a span of 16 bases. CDR3 length equals 16 residues. CDR3 amino acids: CASSQGGGGVFTEAFF. In DNA form, the CDR3 reads TGCGCCAGCAGCCAAGGCGGGGGAGGGGTATTCACTGAAGCTTTCTTT.

The DNA of the CDR3 is TGTGCCAGCTCACCAGAACAGATCAATCAGCCCCAGCATTTT. This encodes CASSPEQINQPQHF. The chain carries TRBV18 and TRBJ1-5; unclear D gene. The germline gives CDR1 KGHSH, CDR2 LQKENI. V lost 2 bases and J 3 bases, leaving 8 bases between the germline ends. This CDR3 is 14 amino acids long.

V gene TRBV30 combines with J gene TRBJ1-2, with D possibly being TRBD1 (6 bases). Trimming stripped 5 bases from V and 4 bases from J, with 17 bases between. CDR1 is GTSNPN and CDR2 is SVGIG in the germline V gene (reference sequence). The CDR3 has 14 residues. The CDR3 here is CAWARGTQSYGYTF. DNA for the CDR3: TGTGCCTGGGCCAGGGGTACCCAGTCCTATGGCTACACCTTC.

In DNA, the CDR3 is TGTGCCATCAGTGGTGTACAGGGCATACCATCCTACGAGCAGTACTTC. This sequence encodes CAISGVQGIPSYEQYF. The chain couples TRBV10-3 to TRBJ2-7, with TRBD1 as a possible D gene (6 bases). Between the trimmed V and J ends, which lost 4 bases and 1 base, there was a span of 17 bases. Germline CDR1 reads ENHRY; CDR2 reads SYGVKD. This CDR3 has 16 amino acids.

This clone appeared a few times. This chain joins TRBV7-3 and TRBJ2-3; D unclear. Trimming removed 0 bases at V and 2 bases at J, with 9 bases between. This CDR3 region has 15 residues. Germline V gives CDR1 SGHTA, CDR2 FQGTGA. In DNA form, the CDR3 reads TGTGCCAGCAGCTTAACTGGCTTCCACACAGATACGCAGTATTTT. As protein: CASSLTGFHTDTQYF.

On this clone: In the same sample, other DNA sequences code for this CDR3. The chain employs TRBV11-2 and TRBJ1-4; TRBD1 matches 12 bases. From germline, CDR1 is SGHAT and CDR2 FQNNGV. V was pared by 7 bases and J by 8 bases, with 5 bases of the junction left unmatched. This CDR3 has 14 residues. CDR3 protein: CASTPGQGAEKLFF. In nucleotides, the CDR3 is TGTGCCAGCACCCCGGGACAGGGGGCGGAAAAACTGTTTTTT.

This chain joins TRBV5-1 and TRBJ2-2; the D gene is possibly TRBD1 (6 bases). Between the trimmed V and J ends, which lost 7 bases and 2 bases, there was a span of 12 bases. The CDR3 covers 14 residues. Germline CDR1 is SGHRS and CDR2 is YFSETQ. The DNA for the CDR3 is TGCGCCAGCGATCGGGACACTAACACCGGGGAGCTGTTTTTT. Its protein product is CASDRDTNTGELFF.

The chain links TRBV4-1 to TRBJ1-2, with TRBD1 matching over 8 bases. CDR1 is MGHRA, CDR2 YSYEKL, per germline. The CDR3 loop spans 15 amino acids. The ends lost 4 bases at V and 4 bases at J; junction bases unmatched: 8. The CDR3 protein is CASSPLAGGVYGYTF. CDR3 DNA sequence: TGCGCCAGCAGCCCTCTCGCAGGGGGCGTCTATGGCTACACCTTC.

The rearrangement uses TRBV5-1 and TRBJ1-2, with unresolved D. The germline gives CDR1 SGHRS, CDR2 YFSETQ. The CDR3 spans 14 residues. V lost 1 base to trimming and J lost 0 bases, with 7 bases between them. The CDR3 loop reads CASSLKQTNYGYTF. As DNA, the CDR3 is TGCGCCAGCAGCTTGAAACAGACTAACTATGGCTACACCTTC.